This TCR beta chain originates from a study of breast tumors, draining lymph nodes, adjacent tissues. The lymph nodes were axillary draining lymph nodes from breast cancer patients. One entry per CDR3 protein results from TCRdb running MiXCR on the multiplex PCR reads. Of 290,000 or so distinct CDR3 sequences listed, roughly 31% are singletons. Study-level points and caveats: That most tumor T cells come from lymph nodes remained unproven. Tumors had less TCR diversity than lymph nodes, more than nontumor tissue.

Comment on this clonotype: What it recognizes is unknown.

The material sequenced was axillary lymph node tissue. The TCR was taken from a female donor with breast cancer. Some clones in this sample may be carry-over from other donors' samples.

The CDR3 region has the DNA TGTGCCAGCAGTTTCAGATATAGCAATCAGCCCCAGCATTTT. It translates to CASSFRYSNQPQHF. The chain is built from TRBV28 and TRBJ1-5, with unresolved D. The CDR3 length is 14 residues. Trimming pared 3 bases from V and 0 bases from J, leaving 6 bases between. Germline V gene data show CDR1 as MDHEN and CDR2 as SYDVKM.